This entry lists 2 T cell receptor beta chains sequenced from one sample in a study of T cells in Graves' hyperthyroidism and ophthalmopathy. Amplification of TCR beta CDR3 regions was performed using RNA transcripts as template. A set of HTBI primers served as the primers for a first-round RT-PCR of the TCR CDR3. In TCRdb, the multiplex PCR reads were re-called with MiXCR into one record per CDR3 protein. The data show about 330,000 distinct CDR3 sequences, roughly 13% seen once. The sample consisted of blood. Every receptor here comes from a woman aged 40 to 50 with Graves' ophthalmopathy.

The chain is built from TRBV11-3 and TRBJ2-1; TRBD1 or TRBD2 may be the D gene (5 bases each). The V gene lost 5 bases and the J gene lost 9 bases, with 14 bases spanning the gap. Germline V lookup: CDR1 SGHNT, CDR2 YENEEA. The CDR3 totals 13 residues. The CDR3 loop is CASSRGPLGEQFF. CDR3 bases: TGTGCCAGCAGCCGGGGCCCCCTCGGTGAGCAGTTCTTC.

This clonotype was picked up many times. The chain employs TRBV28 and TRBJ2-3, with a possible D match to TRBD1 (6 bases). This CDR3 comprises 15 residues. The V gene lost 6 bases and the J gene lost 1 base, with 14 bases spanning the gap. Germline CDR1 reads MDHEN; CDR2 reads SYDVKM. CDR3 DNA sequence: TGTGCCAGCAGCTTGGGGGCTTTAGGCACAGATACGCAGTATTTT. Residues: CASSLGALGTDTQYF. Together with reference TRBV28 and TRBJ2-3, the CDR3 gives the full variable domain: DVKVTQSSRYLVKRTGEKVFLECVQDMDHENMFWYRQDPGLGLRLIYFSYDVKMKEKGDIPEGYSVSREKKERFSLILESASTNQTSMYLCASSLGALGTDTQYFGPGTRLTVL.